This T cell receptor beta chain was sequenced for a study of cytomegalovirus exposure and HLA in healthy donors. General observations from the study: Later on, analysis showed that most CMV-associated TCR beta chains appeared to be HLA-restricted. In terms of immune exposure information, only CMV serostatus was available.

PCR employed 60 Vbeta and 13 Jbeta primers. Profiling relied on immunoSEQ multiplex PCR, and the TCRdb table lists in-frame clones only, not all of them. Counted here are 95,000 to 130,000 clones, around 70% occurring once; the ten biggest clones make up over 1.5%. In regard to this clone: What it binds is unknown.

The CDR3 sequence is 15 residues long. Per germline, CDR1 MRHNA and CDR2 SNTAGT. V shed 0 bases, J shed 5 bases, and the junction held 5 bases outside the gene matches. V is TRBV6-4 and J is TRBJ2-3, with TRBD2 matching 7 bases. The specimen was PBMCs. The sequence was collected from a woman in her late teens or twenties in good health and CMV-seronegative. The CDR3 sequence is CASSDSPGEGDTQYF. As DNA, the CDR3 is TGTGCCAGCAGTGACTCCCCCGGGGAGGGAGATACGCAGTATTTT.